The next 5 T cell receptor beta chains were all read from a single sample in a study of blood T cell repertoires in COVID-19. Clones were read by immunoSEQ multiplex PCR, and TCRdb kept only the in-frame ones, dropping some. This repertoire shows 95,000 or so clones, over 70% found once; its top ten account for roughly 25%. Specimen: peripheral blood. The receptors originated from an older man with active or convalescent COVID-19.

V usage is TRBV11-2 and J usage is TRBJ2-5; TRBD2 matches at 13 bases. Germline V gene lookup returns CDR1 SGHAT and CDR2 FQNNGV. The V segment lost 1 base and the J segment 1 base; nucleotides outside the gene matches: 3. The CDR3 loop spans 17 amino acids. This chain's CDR3 is CASSLGGLAGFQETQYF. The CDR3 nucleotides are TGTGCCAGCAGCTTAGGGGGACTAGCGGGGTTCCAAGAGACCCAGTACTTC.

The J gene is TRBJ2-3, the V gene TRBV7-2; tentatively, D is TRBD1 (6 bases). From germline, CDR1 is SGHTA and CDR2 FQGNSA. The CDR3 is 16 amino acids. The V and J ends lost 2 bases and 0 bases respectively, with 12 bases between them. The CDR3 DNA is TGTGCCAGCAGCTTACATGGGACAACTAGCACAGATACGCAGTATTTT. It yields the protein CASSLHGTTSTDTQYF.

The gene calls are TRBV5-1 and TRBJ2-5; D perhaps matches TRBD1 (6 bases). The CDR3 has 14 residues. V lost 3 bases and J lost 2, with 11 bases in between. The germline gives CDR1 SGHRS, CDR2 YFSETQ. The CDR3: CASSYGQTQETQYF. The CDR3 DNA is TGCGCCAGCAGCTACGGACAGACACAAGAGACCCAGTACTTC. Full variable domain (remainder filled in from reference TRBV5-1 and TRBJ2-5): KAGVTQTPRYLIKTRGQQVTLSCSPISGHRSVSWYQQTPGQGLQFLFEYFSETQRNKGNFPGRFSGRQFSNSRSEMNVSTLELGDSALYLCASSYGQTQETQYFGPGTRLLVL.

This clone has just one count. This chain connects TRBV18 to TRBJ2-7; perhaps TRBD2 as D (7 bases). The CDR3 is 13 amino acids. Trimming stripped 3 bases from V and 9 bases from J, with 15 bases between. Germline V gene sequence: CDR1 KGHSH, CDR2 LQKENI. In DNA, the CDR3 is TGTGCCAGCTCACCCCCGGAGGGGGGGCGGCAGTACTTC. This translates into CASSPPEGGRQYF.

The sample holds one count of this clone. This chain links TRBV3-1 (or the pseudogene TRBV3-2) with TRBJ2-7; maybe TRBD1 (7 bases). Trimming pared 0 bases from V and 2 bases from J, leaving 17 bases between. CDR3 size: 17 residues. Germline-derived CDR1 and CDR2 are LGHDT and YNNKEL (reference sequence). The CDR3 is CASSQEGGGTEPYEQYF. For the CDR3, the DNA is TGTGCCAGCAGCCAAGAGGGTGGGGGGACAGAACCCTACGAGCAGTACTTC.